Here is one T cell receptor (beta chain) with its context. Its target is not known. The sample originates from a study of radiation and T cells in renal cell carcinoma. Profiling relied on immunoSEQ multiplex PCR, and the TCRdb table lists in-frame clones only, not all of them. This sample has under 100,000 clones, with over 80% found just once. Noted time point: blood 4 weeks post-SBRT, at nephrectomy. The treatment here: 15 Gy SBRT to primary tumor, nephrectomy 4 weeks later. Nephrectomy followed 15 Gy stereotactic body radiation by 4 weeks. Radiation-treated patients gave blood at baseline, week 2 and week 4. Notes on the study in general: No pretreatment tumor biopsies were available for baseline clonotypes. In blood, top tumor clones expanded by 2 weeks, shrinking by 4.

Here the sequenced sample was blood, taken from a patient whose treatment included radiotherapy and nephrectomy. This TCR derives from a middle-aged man with renal cell carcinoma.

The CDR3 DNA reads TGTGCCACCTACCCCCTAGCGGGAGGGCCCTACAATGAGCAGTTCTTC. Amino acids: CATYPLAGGPYNEQFF. The J gene is TRBJ2-1, the V gene TRBV28, with 12 bases lining up with TRBD2. Trimming took 10 bases from V and 2 from J; bases not matched to a gene: 9. From germline, CDR1 is MDHEN and CDR2 SYDVKM. This CDR3 comprises 16 residues.